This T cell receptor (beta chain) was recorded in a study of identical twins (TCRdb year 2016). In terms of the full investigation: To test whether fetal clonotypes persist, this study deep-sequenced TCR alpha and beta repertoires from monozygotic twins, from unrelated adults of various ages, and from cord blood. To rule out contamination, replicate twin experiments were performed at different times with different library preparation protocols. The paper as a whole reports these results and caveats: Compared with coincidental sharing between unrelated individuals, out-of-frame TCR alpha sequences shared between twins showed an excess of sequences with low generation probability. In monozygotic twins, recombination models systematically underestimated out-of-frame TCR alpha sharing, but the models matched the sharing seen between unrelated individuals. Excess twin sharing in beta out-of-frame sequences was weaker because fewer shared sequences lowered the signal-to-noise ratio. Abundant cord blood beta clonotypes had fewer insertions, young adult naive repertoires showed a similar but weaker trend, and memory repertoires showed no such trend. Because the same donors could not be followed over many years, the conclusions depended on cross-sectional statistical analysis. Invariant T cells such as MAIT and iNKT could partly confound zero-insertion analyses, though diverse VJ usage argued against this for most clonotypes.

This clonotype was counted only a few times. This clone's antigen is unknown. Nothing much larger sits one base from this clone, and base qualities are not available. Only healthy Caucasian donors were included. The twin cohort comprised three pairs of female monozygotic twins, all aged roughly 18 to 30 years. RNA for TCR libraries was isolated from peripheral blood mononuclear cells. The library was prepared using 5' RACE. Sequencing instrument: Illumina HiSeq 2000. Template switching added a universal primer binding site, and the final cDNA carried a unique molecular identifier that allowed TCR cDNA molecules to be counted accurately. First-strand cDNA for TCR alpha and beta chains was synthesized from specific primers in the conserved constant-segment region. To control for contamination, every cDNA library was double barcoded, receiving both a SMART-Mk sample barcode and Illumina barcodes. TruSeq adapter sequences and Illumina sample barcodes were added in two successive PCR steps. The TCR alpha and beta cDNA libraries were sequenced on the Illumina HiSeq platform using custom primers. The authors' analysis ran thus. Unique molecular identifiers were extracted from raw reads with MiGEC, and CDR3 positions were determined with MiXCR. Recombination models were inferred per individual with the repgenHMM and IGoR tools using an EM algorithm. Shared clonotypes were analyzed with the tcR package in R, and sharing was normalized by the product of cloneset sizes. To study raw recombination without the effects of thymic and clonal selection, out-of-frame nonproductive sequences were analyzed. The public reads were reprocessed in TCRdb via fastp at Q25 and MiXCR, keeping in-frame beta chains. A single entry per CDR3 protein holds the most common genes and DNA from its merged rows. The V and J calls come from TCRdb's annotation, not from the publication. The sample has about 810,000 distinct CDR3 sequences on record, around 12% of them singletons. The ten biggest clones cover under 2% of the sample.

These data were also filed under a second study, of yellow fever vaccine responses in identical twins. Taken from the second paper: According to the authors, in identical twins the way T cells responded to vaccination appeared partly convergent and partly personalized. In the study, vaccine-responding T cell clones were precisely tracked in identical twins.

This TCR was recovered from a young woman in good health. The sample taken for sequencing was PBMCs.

The CDR3 protein sequence reads: CSAPGFFDEQFF. The nucleotide sequence reads TGCAGTGCGCCAGGTTTTTTCGATGAGCAGTTCTTC. Recombination linked TRBV20-1 to TRBJ2-1; too little of a D gene remains to name it. V was cut back by 6 bases and J by 8 bases, leaving a gap of 14 bases between them. Counted from cysteine to phenylalanine, this CDR3 has 12 amino acids. The read is trimmed to its CDR3 DNA, 36 bases read in frame from base 1. The germline V gene encodes CDR1 DFQATT and CDR2 SNEGSKA (reference sequence).